The following is a T cell receptor beta chain sequence with its context. TCRdb ran MiXCR on the 5' RACE reads and lists one entry per CDR3 protein. The sample yields roughly 57,000 distinct CDR3 sequences, around 13% seen once. This specimen comes from a study of early T cells in non-severe SARS-CoV-2 infection. In the study overall: Chains were unpaired, as sequencing was done on bulk RNA from unsorted whole blood.

V lost 1 base to trimming and J lost 0 bases; unmatched junction nucleotides: 6. Germline-derived CDR1 and CDR2 are LGHNT and FRNRAP. The CDR3 runs 17 residues. The chain combines TRBV12-5 with TRBJ2-1; 7 bases agree with TRBD1. The sequenced material came from whole blood. The clonotype originates from an adult who was a healthcare worker with PCR-confirmed SARS-CoV-2 infection or an uninfected control (not recorded which). The CDR3 reads CASGLGRQGVSYNEQFF. The CDR3 DNA reads TGTGCTAGTGGTTTGGGACGACAGGGCGTCTCCTACAATGAGCAGTTCTTC. Filled out from reference TRBV12-5 and TRBJ2-1, the complete variable domain reads DARVTQTPRHKVTEMGQEVTMRCQPILGHNTVFWYRQTMMQGLELLAYFRNRAPLDDSGMPKDRFSAEMPDATLATLKIQPSEPRDSAVYFCASGLGRQGVSYNEQFFGPGTRLTVL.